This T cell receptor beta chain was found in a study of blood T cell repertoires in COVID-19. This clone was detected only a few times. Per the original methods: Nucleated cell number was recorded as an estimate derived from reference gene primer amplification. The method was immunoSEQ multiplex PCR; TCRdb's version includes in-frame clones alone and lacks a portion of them. From that table come the V and J calls and clone size; the DNA was used to work out D and trimming. This sample yields around 300,000 clones, of which roughly 89% are seen a single time; about 6% belongs to the top ten. This sequence was found in a middle-aged woman who had recovered from COVID-19. Source material: PBMCs or T cells enriched from blood (not recorded which).

The CDR3 nucleotides read TGTGCCAGCAGCCTAGACAGTAGCTCCTACAATGAGCAGTTCTTC. Translation gives CASSLDSSSYNEQFF. The V call is TRBV7-2, the J call TRBJ2-1, with D perhaps matching TRBD1 (5 bases). Trimming left V 5 bases short and J 0 bases short, with 11 bases between. Germline CDR1 and CDR2: SGHTA and FQGNSA. The CDR3 spans 15 residues.